This TCR beta chain was profiled in a study of spatial heterogeneity in lung cancer. Points from the study as a whole: One measure, the expanded intratumoral alpha and beta TCR count, tracked tumor mutation counts.

In this sample, this clonotype is medium-sized (0.01 to 0.1%). Its cognate antigen is unknown. The J segment lost 1 base and the V segment lost 3 bases, leaving 7 bases of the junction unmatched. Germline values: CDR1 SGHRS, CDR2 YFSETQ. The CDR3 is made up of 16 amino acids. Time point given: sample taken at primary tumor resection. TCRdb re-derived calls from the 5' RACE reads in MiXCR, one entry per CDR3 protein. Of around 7,900 distinct CDR3 sequences in the sample, more than 13% were seen once. J is TRBJ2-7 and V is TRBV5-1; TRBD2 matches 10 bases. The sample here was lung tumor tissue, taken at surgery. The clonotype was recovered from a female donor with early-stage non-small cell lung cancer. The CDR3 DNA sequence: TGCGCCAGCAGCTGGGGACGGACTAGCGGATCCTACGAGCAGTACTTC. Its protein is CASSWGRTSGSYEQYF.